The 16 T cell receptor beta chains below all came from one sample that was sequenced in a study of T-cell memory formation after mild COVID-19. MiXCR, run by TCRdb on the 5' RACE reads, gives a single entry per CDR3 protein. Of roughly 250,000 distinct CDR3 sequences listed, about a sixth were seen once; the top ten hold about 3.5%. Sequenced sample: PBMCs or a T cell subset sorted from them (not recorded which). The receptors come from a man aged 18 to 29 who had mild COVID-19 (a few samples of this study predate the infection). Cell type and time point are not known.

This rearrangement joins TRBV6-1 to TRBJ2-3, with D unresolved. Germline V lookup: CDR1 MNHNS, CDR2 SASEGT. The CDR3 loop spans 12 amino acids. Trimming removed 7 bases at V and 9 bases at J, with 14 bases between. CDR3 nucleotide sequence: TGTGCCAGCATTGCGGCGGCCCGGACGCAGTATTTT. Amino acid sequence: CASIAAARTQYF.

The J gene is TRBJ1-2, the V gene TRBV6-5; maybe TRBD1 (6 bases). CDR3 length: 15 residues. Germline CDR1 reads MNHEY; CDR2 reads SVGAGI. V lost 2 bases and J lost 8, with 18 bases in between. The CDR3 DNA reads TGTGCCAGCAGTTACCATACAGGGAGGTCAGAAGGCTACACCTTC. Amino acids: CASSYHTGRSEGYTF.

CDR3 loop: CASSLDTSSYEQYF. The CDR3, as DNA: TGCGCCAGCAGCTTGGACACCTCCTCCTACGAGCAGTACTTC. V is TRBV5-1 and J is TRBJ2-7, with no clear D. The V end lost 0 bases, the J end lost 0 bases, and 7 bases lay between the germline ends. CDR3 size: 14 residues. Germline CDR1 SGHRS, CDR2 YFSETQ.

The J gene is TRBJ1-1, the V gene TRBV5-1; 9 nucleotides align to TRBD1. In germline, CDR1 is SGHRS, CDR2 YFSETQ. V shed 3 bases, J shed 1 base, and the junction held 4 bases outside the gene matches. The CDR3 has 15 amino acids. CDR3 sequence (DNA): TGCGCCAGCAGCTGGACAGGGGTGGGGAACACTGAAGCTTTCTTT. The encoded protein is CASSWTGVGNTEAFF.

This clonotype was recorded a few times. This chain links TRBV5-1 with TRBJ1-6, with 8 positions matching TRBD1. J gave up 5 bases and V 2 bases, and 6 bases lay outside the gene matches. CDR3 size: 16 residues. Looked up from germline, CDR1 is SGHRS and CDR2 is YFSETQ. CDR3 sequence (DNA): TGCGCCAGCAGCTTACTCCCGGGACAGGATAATTCACCCCTCCACTTT. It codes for CASSLLPGQDNSPLHF.

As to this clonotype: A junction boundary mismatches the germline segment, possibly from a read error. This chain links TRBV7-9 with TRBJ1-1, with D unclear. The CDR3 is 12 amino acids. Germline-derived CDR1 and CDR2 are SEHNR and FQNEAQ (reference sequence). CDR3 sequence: CASSRGRELISF. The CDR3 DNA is TGTGCCAGCAGCCGTGGACGAGAGTTGATCTCCTTT.

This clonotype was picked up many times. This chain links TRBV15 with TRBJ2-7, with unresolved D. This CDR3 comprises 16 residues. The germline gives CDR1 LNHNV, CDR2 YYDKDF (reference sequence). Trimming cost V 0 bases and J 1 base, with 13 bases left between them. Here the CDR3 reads CATSRDRPGLSYEQYF. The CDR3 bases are TGTGCCACCAGCAGAGATCGACCGGGTCTGTCCTACGAGCAGTACTTC.

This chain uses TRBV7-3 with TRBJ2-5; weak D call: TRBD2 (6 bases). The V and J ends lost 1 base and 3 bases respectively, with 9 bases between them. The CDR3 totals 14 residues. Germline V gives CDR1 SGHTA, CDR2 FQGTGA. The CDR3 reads CASSLSGAEETQYF. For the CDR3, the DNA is TGTGCCAGCAGCTTAAGCGGGGCCGAAGAGACCCAGTACTTC.

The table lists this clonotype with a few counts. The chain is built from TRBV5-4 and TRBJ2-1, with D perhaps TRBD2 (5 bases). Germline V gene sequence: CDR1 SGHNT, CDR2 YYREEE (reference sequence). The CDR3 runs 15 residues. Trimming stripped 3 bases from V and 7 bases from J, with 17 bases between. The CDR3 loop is CASSSGVRPGNEQFF. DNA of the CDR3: TGTGCCAGCAGCTCCGGGGTACGCCCGGGTAATGAGCAGTTCTTC. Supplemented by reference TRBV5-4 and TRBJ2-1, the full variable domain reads ETGVTQSPTHLIKTRGQQVTLRCSSQSGHNTVSWYQQALGQGPQFIFQYYREEENGRGNFPPRFSGLQFPNYSSELNVNALELDDSALYLCASSSGVRPGNEQFFGPGTRLTVL.

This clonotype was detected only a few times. CDR3 coding DNA: TGTGCCAGCGGGAGGTATAATGAAAAACTGTTTTTT. Its translation: CASGRYNEKLFF. The gene calls are TRBV7-2 and TRBJ1-4; no definite D call. Germline lookup yields CDR1 SGHTA and CDR2 FQGNSA. Trimming shortened V by 8 bases and J by 4 bases, and 8 bases separated the two germline ends. This CDR3 contains 12 residues.

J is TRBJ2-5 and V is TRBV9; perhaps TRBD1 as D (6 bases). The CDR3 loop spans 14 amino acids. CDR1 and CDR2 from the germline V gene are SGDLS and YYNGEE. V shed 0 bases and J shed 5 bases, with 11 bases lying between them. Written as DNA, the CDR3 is TGTGCCAGCAGCGTAGTTGGGGGCGAGGAGACCCAGTACTTC. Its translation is CASSVVGGEETQYF.

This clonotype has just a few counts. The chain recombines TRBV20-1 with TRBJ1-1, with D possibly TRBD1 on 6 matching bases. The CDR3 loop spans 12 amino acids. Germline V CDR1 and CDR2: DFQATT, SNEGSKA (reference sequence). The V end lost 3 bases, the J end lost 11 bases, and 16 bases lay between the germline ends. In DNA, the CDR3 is TGCAGTGCTAGTGGGGTGGGGGCTAGCGCTTTCTTT. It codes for CSASGVGASAFF.

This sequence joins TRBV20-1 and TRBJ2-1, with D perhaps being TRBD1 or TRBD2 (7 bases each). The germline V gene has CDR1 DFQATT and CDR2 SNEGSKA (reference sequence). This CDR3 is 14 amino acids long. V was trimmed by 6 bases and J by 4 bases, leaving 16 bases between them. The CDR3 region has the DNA TGCAGTGCAAGCCCAGGGGGGGCTTACAATGAGCAGTTCTTC. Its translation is CSASPGGAYNEQFF.

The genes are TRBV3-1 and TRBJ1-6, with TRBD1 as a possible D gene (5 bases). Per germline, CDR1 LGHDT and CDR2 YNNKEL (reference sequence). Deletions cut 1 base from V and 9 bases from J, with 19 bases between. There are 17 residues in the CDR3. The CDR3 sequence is CASSQGGWGTRASPLHF. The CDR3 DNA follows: TGTGCCAGCAGCCAAGGAGGATGGGGCACGAGAGCTTCACCCCTCCACTTT.

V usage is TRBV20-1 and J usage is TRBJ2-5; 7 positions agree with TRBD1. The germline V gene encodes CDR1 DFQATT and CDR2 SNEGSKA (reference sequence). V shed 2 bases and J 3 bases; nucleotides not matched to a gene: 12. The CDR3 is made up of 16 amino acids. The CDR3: CSARTGQARWEETQYF. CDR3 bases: TGCAGTGCTAGAACAGGACAGGCGCGATGGGAAGAGACCCAGTACTTC.

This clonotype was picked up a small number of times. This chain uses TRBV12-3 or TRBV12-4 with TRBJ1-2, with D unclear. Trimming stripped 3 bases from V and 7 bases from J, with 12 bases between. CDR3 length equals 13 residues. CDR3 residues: CASSFNGGGGYTF. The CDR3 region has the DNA TGTGCCAGCAGTTTCAACGGCGGAGGTGGCTACACCTTC.